Detailed here is one T cell receptor beta chain. Its target is unknown. CDR1 and CDR2 (germline): SGHNT, YYREEE (reference sequence). The CDR3 runs 14 residues. The V gene lost 4 bases and the J gene lost 1 base, with 8 bases spanning the gap. The sample comes from a study of CD8 T cells in ankylosing spondylitis. Making the TCR beta libraries involved quantitative 5'-RACE with molecular barcodes. TCRdb processed the 5' RACE reads anew with MiXCR; each CDR3 protein has one entry. The sample consists of fewer than 450,000 distinct CDR3 sequences, roughly 15% of them appearing once. Study findings and constraints: A TCR beta motif made of eight highly homologous variants seemed typical of ankylosing spondylitis blood. There was reportedly significant enrichment of clones that were disease-linked in matched ankylosing spondylitis synovial fluid. CD8+ cells made up the disease-linked clones, which were relatively rare in peripheral blood.

The clonotype was recovered from a male donor with ankylosing spondylitis. The chain uses TRBV5-4 and TRBJ2-2; D gene unclear. Sequenced sample: blood, either unsorted or a sorted T cell fraction (not recorded which). CDR3 DNA: TGTGCCAGCAGCCCAACCAGGAACACCGGGGAGCTGTTTTTT. It specifies CASSPTRNTGELFF.